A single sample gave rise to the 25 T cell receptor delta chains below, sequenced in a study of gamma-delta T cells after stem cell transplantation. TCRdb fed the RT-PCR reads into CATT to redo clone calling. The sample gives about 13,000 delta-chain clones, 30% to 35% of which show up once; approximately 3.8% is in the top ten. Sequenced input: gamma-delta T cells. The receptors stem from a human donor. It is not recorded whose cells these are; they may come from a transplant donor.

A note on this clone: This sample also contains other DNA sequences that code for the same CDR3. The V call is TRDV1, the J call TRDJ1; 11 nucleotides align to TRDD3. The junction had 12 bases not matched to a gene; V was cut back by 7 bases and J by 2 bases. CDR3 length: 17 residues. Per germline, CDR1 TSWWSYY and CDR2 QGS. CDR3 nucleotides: TGTGCTCTTGACCAAAAACTGGGGGATATAAGAACCGATAAACTCATCTTT. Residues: CALDQKLGDIRTDKLIF.

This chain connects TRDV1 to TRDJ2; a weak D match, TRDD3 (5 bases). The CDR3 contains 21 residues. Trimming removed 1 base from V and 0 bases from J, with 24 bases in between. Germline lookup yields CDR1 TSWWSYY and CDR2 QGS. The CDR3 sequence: CALGEPVGNLGCQALTAQLFF. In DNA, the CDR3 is TGTGCTCTTGGGGAACCAGTGGGAAACCTGGGATGCCAAGCTTTGACAGCACAACTCTTCTTT.

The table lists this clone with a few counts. The CDR3 DNA sequence: TGTGCCTGTGACATCGTACTGGGGGCTAGCTCCTGGGACACCCGACAGATGTTTTTC. It yields the protein CACDIVLGASSWDTRQMFF. The J gene is TRDJ3, the V gene TRDV2, with 8 bases lining up with TRDD3. Trimming cost V 2 bases and J 0 bases; bases outside gene matches: 8. CDR1 GEAIGNYY and CDR2 EKD come from the germline V gene. The CDR3 length is 19 residues.

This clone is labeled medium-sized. As DNA, the CDR3 is TGTGCCTGTGACACCGGAGTACCGAACCCCTGGGACACCCGACAGATGTTTTTC. It is translated as CACDTGVPNPWDTRQMFF. V and J are TRDV2 and TRDJ3, with D unresolved. V shed 0 bases and J shed 2 bases, with 13 bases lying between them. This CDR3 region has 18 residues. Germline V lookup: CDR1 GEAIGNYY, CDR2 EKD.

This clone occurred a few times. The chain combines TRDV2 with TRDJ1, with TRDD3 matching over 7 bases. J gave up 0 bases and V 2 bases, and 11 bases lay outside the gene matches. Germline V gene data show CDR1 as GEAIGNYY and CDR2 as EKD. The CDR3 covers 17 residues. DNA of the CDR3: TGTGCCTGTGACATCCTATCTACGCTGGGGGACACCGATAAACTCATCTTT. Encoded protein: CACDILSTLGDTDKLIF.

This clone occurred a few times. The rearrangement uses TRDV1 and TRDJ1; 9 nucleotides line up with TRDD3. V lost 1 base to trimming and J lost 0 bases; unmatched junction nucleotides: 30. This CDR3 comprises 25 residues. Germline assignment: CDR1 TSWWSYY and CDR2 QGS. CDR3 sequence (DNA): TGTGCTCTTGGGGAACAAAATGCTGTATTAATTCCCCAGTACTGGGGGAACGACTACACCGATAAACTCATCTTT. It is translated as CALGEQNAVLIPQYWGNDYTDKLIF.

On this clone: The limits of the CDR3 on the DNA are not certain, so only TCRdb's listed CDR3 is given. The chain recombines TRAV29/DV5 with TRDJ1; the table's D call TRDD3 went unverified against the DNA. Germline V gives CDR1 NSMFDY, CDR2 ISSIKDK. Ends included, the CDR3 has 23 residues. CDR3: CSVLLCSKSIRCYWGSHTDKLIF.

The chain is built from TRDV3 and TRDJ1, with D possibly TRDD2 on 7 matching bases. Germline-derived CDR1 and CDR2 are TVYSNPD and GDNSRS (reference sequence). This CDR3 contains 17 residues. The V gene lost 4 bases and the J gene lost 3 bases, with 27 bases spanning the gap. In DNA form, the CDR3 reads TGTGCCTCCCTGCGGTTCCTACGAGGGGATGGGTCCGATAAACTCATCTTT. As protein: CASLRFLRGDGSDKLIF.

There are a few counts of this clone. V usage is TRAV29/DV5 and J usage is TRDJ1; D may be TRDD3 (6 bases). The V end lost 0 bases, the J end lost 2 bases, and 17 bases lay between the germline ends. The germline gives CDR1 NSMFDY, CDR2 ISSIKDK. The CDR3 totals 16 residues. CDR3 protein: CAASAKWGDPTDKLIF. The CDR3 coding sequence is TGTGCAGCAAGCGCGAAGTGGGGGGACCCAACCGATAAACTCATCTTT.

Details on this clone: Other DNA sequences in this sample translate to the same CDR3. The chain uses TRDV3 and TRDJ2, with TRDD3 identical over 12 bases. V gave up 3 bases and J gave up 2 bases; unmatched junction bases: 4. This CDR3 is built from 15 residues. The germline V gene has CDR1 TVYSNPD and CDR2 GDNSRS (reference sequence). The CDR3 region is CALYWGIPLTAQLFF. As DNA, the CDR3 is TGTGCCTTGTACTGGGGGATACCATTGACAGCACAACTCTTCTTT. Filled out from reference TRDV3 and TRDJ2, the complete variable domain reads CDKVTQSSPDQTVASGSEVVLLCTYDTVYSNPDLFWYRIRPDYSFQFVFYGDNSRSEGADFTQGRFSVKHILTQKAFHLVISPVRTEDSATYYCALYWGIPLTAQLFFGKGTQLIVEP.

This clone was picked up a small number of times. The CDR3 region has the DNA TGTGCCTGTGACGTGTACTGGGGGATCCTAAGCTCCTGGGACACCCGACAGATGTTTTTC. This sequence encodes CACDVYWGILSSWDTRQMFF. The chain employs TRDV2 and TRDJ3; 10 nucleotides agree with TRDD3. There are 20 residues in the CDR3. The V gene's germline CDR1 is GEAIGNYY and CDR2 EKD. The trim removed 3 bases at V and 0 bases at J, leaving 10 bases unmatched.

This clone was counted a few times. In DNA form, the CDR3 reads TGTGCCTGTGACAGTACTGGGGGATACGGAACCTGGGACACCCGACAGATGTTTTTC. Translated: CACDSTGGYGTWDTRQMFF. This sequence joins TRDV2 and TRDJ3, with 13 positions matching TRDD3. CDR3 size: 19 residues. Germline V lookup: CDR1 GEAIGNYY, CDR2 EKD. Germline trimming cut 2 bases from V and 2 bases from J; bases unmatched to any gene: 5.

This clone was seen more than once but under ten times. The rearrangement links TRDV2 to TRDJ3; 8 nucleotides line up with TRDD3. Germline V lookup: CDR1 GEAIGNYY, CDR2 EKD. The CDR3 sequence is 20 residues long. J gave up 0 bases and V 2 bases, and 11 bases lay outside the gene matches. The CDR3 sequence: CACDIRTGGWSSWDTRQMFF. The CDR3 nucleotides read TGTGCCTGTGACATCCGTACTGGGGGCTGGAGCTCCTGGGACACCCGACAGATGTTTTTC.

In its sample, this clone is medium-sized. The CDR3 nucleotides read TGTGCCTCTGGGGGTCCCGAGGCAGCACAACTCTTCTTT. Translation: CASGGPEAAQLFF. This chain joins TRDV3 and TRDJ2, with 7 positions matching TRDD3. CDR1 is TVYSNPD, CDR2 GDNSRS, per germline (reference sequence). The CDR3 sequence is 13 residues long. V lost 4 bases to trimming and J lost 6 bases; unmatched junction nucleotides: 8.

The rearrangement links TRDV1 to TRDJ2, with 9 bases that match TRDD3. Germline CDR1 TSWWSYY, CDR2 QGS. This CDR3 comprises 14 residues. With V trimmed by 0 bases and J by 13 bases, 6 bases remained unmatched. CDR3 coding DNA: TGTGCTCTTGGGGAACTTGGGGGGATACACGGACTCTTCTTT. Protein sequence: CALGELGGIHGLFF.

The CDR3 loop is CALGDWGIRPWDTRQMFF. The CDR3 coding sequence is TGTGCTCTTGGGGACTGGGGGATACGTCCCTGGGACACCCGACAGATGTTTTTC. This chain connects TRDV1 to TRDJ3; 12 bases agree with TRDD3. The CDR3 loop spans 18 amino acids. V lost 3 bases, J lost 2 bases, and 2 bases stayed unmatched. Germline values: CDR1 TSWWSYY, CDR2 QGS.

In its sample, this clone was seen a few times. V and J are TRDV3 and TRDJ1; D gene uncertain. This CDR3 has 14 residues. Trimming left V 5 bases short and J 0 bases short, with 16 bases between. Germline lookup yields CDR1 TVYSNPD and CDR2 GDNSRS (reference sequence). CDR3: CATTNRSYTDKLIF. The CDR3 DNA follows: TGTGCCACTACAAACCGGAGTTACACCGATAAACTCATCTTT. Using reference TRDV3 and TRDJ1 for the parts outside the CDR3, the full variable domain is CDKVTQSSPDQTVASGSEVVLLCTYDTVYSNPDLFWYRIRPDYSFQFVFYGDNSRSEGADFTQGRFSVKHILTQKAFHLVISPVRTEDSATYYCATTNRSYTDKLIFGKGTRVTVEP.

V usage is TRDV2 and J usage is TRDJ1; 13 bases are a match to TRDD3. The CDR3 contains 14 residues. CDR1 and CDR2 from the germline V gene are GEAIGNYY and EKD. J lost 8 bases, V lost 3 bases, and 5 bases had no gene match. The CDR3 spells CACDSYWGIRKLIF. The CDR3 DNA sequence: TGTGCCTGTGACTCGTACTGGGGGATACGGAAACTCATCTTT.

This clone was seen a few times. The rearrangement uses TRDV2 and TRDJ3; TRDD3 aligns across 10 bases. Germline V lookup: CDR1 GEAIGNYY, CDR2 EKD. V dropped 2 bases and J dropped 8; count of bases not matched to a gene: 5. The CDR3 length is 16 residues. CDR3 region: CACDRLGDTHTRQMFF. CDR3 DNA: TGTGCCTGTGACAGATTGGGGGATACCCACACCCGACAGATGTTTTTC.

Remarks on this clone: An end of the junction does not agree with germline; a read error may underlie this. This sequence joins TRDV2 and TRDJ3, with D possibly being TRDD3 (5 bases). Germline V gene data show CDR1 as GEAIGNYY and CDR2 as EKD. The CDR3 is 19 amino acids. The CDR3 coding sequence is TGTGCCTGTGACAGGGGGGGTACTGGAAGCTCCTGGGACACCCGAAAGATGTTTTTC. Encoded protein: CACDRGGTGSSWDTRKMFF.

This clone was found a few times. The CDR3 loop is CAFSLGILKADKLIF. CDR3 in DNA: TGTGCCTTCAGCTTGGGGATACTTAAGGCCGATAAACTCATCTTT. The chain is built from TRDV3 and TRDJ1; 8 bases line up with TRDD3. CDR1 and CDR2 from the germline V gene are TVYSNPD and GDNSRS (reference sequence). CDR3 size: 15 residues. Trimming cost V 3 bases and J 3 bases; bases outside gene matches: 12. Full variable domain (rest looked up from reference TRDV3 and TRDJ1): CDKVTQSSPDQTVASGSEVVLLCTYDTVYSNPDLFWYRIRPDYSFQFVFYGDNSRSEGADFTQGRFSVKHILTQKAFHLVISPVRTEDSATYYCAFSLGILKADKLIFGKGTRVTVEP.

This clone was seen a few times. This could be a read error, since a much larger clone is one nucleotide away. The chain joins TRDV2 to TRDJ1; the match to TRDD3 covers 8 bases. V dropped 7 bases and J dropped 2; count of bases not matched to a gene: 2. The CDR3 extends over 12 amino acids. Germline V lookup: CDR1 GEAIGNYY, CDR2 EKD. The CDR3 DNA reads TGTGCCTGGGACTGGGGGACCGATAAACTCATCTTT. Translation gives CAWDWGTDKLIF.

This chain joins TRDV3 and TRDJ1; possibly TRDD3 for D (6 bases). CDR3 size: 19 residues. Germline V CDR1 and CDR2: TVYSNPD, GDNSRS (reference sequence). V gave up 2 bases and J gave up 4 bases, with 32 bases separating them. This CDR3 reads CAFRPISGSEGISVDKLIF. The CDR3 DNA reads TGTGCCTTTCGGCCCATTAGTGGTTCCGAGGGGATCTCGGTCGATAAACTCATCTTT.

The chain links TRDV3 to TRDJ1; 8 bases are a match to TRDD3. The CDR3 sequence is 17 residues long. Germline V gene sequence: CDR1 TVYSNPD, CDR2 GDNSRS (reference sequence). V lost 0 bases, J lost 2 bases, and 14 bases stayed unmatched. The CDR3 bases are TGTGCCTTTAGCCCTACTCGACTGGGGGGCATTACCGATAAACTCATCTTT. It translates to CAFSPTRLGGITDKLIF.

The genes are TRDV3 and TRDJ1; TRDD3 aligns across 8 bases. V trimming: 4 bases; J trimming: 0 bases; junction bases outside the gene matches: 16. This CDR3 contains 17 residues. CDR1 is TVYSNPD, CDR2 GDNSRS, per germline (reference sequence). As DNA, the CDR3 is TGTGCCTCCCTCCCCCTCTTACTGGGGGTCTACACCGATAAACTCATCTTT. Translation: CASLPLLLGVYTDKLIF.